This T cell receptor beta chain is drawn from a study of T cell changes during pregnancy in multiple sclerosis (dated by TCRdb to the late 2010s). Looking at the study overall: In women with multiple sclerosis, the researchers looked at how the T cell repertoire shifted as pregnancy progressed.

With regard to this clone: What antigen it recognizes has not been identified. No much larger clonotype is one base removed from it; base qualities were not supplied.

Preparation of the library involved the immunoSEQ multiplex PCR assay. TCRdb took this table from immuneACCESS and kept in-frame rearrangements with V and J called. Such tables lack part of the clones; where checked against another copy, unresolved V genes explain under half of the gap, and the rest is unexplained. Across this sample there are 95,000 to 110,000 clones, with almost 95% seen only once. Together, the top ten hold around 0.92% of the sample. Material: peripheral blood, obtained after pregnancy. The receptor was isolated from a female donor with multiple sclerosis, enrolled in a pregnancy study.

For the CDR3, the sequence is CASSQSTSVRSYEQYF. The nucleotides read TGTGCCAGCAGCCAATCGACTAGCGTGCGCTCCTACGAGCAGTACTTC. The chain is encoded by TRBV7-9 joined to TRBJ2-7, and TRBD2 aligns with 8 junction nucleotides. The CDR3 runs 16 residues from the cysteine to the phenylalanine. Only the CDR3 portion is preserved as DNA: 48 bases, with reading frame beginning at the first base. Trimmed from V: 5 bases; trimmed from J: 0 bases; junction bases lacking a gene match: 9. Looking up the germline V gene (reference sequence) yields CDR1 SEHNR and CDR2 FQNEAQ.